The 8 T cell receptor beta chains in this list originate from one sample, sequenced in a study of T-cell reconstitution after alpha-beta-depleted transplantation in children. Unique molecular identifiers were incorporated during preparation of the TCRbeta library. TCRdb itself ran the PCR reads through MiXCR, one entry per CDR3 protein. Found here are about 590,000 distinct CDR3 sequences, 13% of them singletons; the top ten hold 2.2%. This material consisted of PBMCs, mostly from graft donor cells, taken 360 days after TCRalphabeta/CD19-depleted stem cell transplant. These receptor sequences come from a male patient between 5 and 17 years old who had a stem cell transplant for acute myeloid leukemia, so the T cells may come from the graft donor.

The chain carries TRBV30 and TRBJ2-2; D gene ambiguous. Germline loops: CDR1 GTSNPN, CDR2 SVGIG (reference sequence). The CDR3 runs to 12 residues. V was cut by 5 bases and J by 4 bases, with 8 bases left in between. CDR3: CAWPQITGELFF. The CDR3 DNA sequence: TGTGCCTGGCCCCAGATCACCGGGGAGCTGTTTTTT.

In its sample, this clonotype was seen a few times. The CDR3 DNA is TGCAGTGCTAATCCATCGACTAGCGGGAATTACAATGAGCAGTTCTTC. Amino acids: CSANPSTSGNYNEQFF. The chain links TRBV20-1 to TRBJ2-1; 11 positions match TRBD2. The CDR3 runs 16 residues. The V segment lost 4 bases and the J segment 4 bases; nucleotides outside the gene matches: 9. The germline gives CDR1 DFQATT, CDR2 SNEGSKA (reference sequence).

The sample holds many counts of this clonotype. The chain is built from TRBV28 and TRBJ2-7; TRBD2 is a possible D gene (5 bases). Per the germline V gene, CDR1 is MDHEN and CDR2 is SYDVKM. CDR3 length equals 13 residues. With 6 bases removed from V and 1 base from J, the gap between germline ends came to 10 bases. CDR3 in amino acids: CASSLDWSYEQYF. The CDR3 region has the DNA TGTGCCAGCAGCTTGGACTGGTCCTACGAGCAGTACTTC.

Only a few counts were recorded for this clonotype. CDR3 residues: CASQGNTEAFF. In DNA, the CDR3 is TGTGCCAGCCAGGGGAACACTGAAGCTTTCTTT. The chain links TRBV27 to TRBJ1-1; perhaps TRBD1 as D (5 bases). The CDR3 has 11 residues. From germline, CDR1 is MNHEY and CDR2 SMNVEV (reference sequence). V was cut by 8 bases and J by 1 base, with 5 bases left in between.

Only a few counts were recorded for this clonotype. The chain recombines TRBV5-1 with TRBJ2-1, with D unclear. Germline V lookup: CDR1 SGHRS, CDR2 YFSETQ. V gave up 4 bases and J gave up 6 bases, with 14 bases separating them. CDR3 size: 14 residues. This CDR3 reads CASSPGPPSNEQFF. DNA for the CDR3: TGCGCCAGCAGCCCTGGCCCCCCCTCCAATGAGCAGTTCTTC.

This clonotype occurred a few times. The chain employs TRBV27 and TRBJ2-3, with 10 positions matching TRBD2. The germline gives CDR1 MNHEY, CDR2 SMNVEV (reference sequence). The trim removed 6 bases at V and 5 bases at J, leaving 2 bases unmatched. The CDR3 contains 13 residues. The CDR3 region is CASRAGGRDTQYF. CDR3 nucleotides: TGTGCCAGCAGAGCGGGAGGGCGAGATACGCAGTATTTT.

This clonotype was seen at least ten times. CDR3 bases: TGTGCCAGCAGCCTCCGCAGCCAGGGTGGTACTGAAGCTTTCTTT. It translates to CASSLRSQGGTEAFF. This chain joins TRBV9 and TRBJ1-1; D is possibly TRBD1 (5 bases). The V end was cut by 4 bases, the J end by 5 bases, with 18 bases between. This CDR3 comprises 15 residues. The germline CDR1 and CDR2 sequences are SGDLS and YYNGEE.

This clonotype showed up many times. The V call is TRBV10-3, the J call TRBJ2-5; D tentatively fits TRBD1 or TRBD2 (5 bases each). Germline values: CDR1 ENHRY, CDR2 SYGVKD. Trimming removed 6 bases at V and 4 bases at J, with 18 bases between. CDR3 size: 15 residues. CDR3 in amino acids: CAISGAEERGETQYF. CDR3 DNA sequence: TGTGCCATCAGCGGGGCAGAGGAACGGGGAGAGACCCAGTACTTC.